This T cell receptor (beta chain) was recorded in a study of shared T cell receptors in the human thymus. The CDR3 is made up of 18 amino acids. J was trimmed by 2 bases and V by 8 bases; bases with no gene match: 15. CDR1 is SNHLY and CDR2 is FYNNEI in the germline V gene. The table came from immunoSEQ multiplex PCR; TCRdb's copy has only in-frame clones and leaves some out. The sample lists about 730,000 clones, 75% to 90% seen once, with roughly 0.01% in the top ten. This same sample was also part of a study on human thymus T cells. This second report adds: Corrective cardiac operations yielded the resected thymus tissue. Both thymic and peripheral blood repertoires showed apparently biased V and J usage. Related studies noted strongly shared thymic repertoires across unrelated people.

The source is a girl under two years old with a congenital heart defect. J is TRBJ2-3 and V is TRBV2; 11 bases agree with TRBD2. The sample comprised thymocytes. The CDR3 DNA reads TGTGCCAGCTCAAAAGGGGGGCTAGCGGGGGGTGACACAGATACGCAGTATTTT. It codes for CASSKGGLAGGDTDTQYF.